The rows below give T cell receptor beta chains drawn from one sample of a study of monozygotic twins with inflammatory bowel disease. TCRdb reprocessed the 5' RACE reads; each CDR3 protein has one entry and no DNA is given. The sample shows 200,000 to 250,000 distinct CDR3 sequences, and 7.5% to 9.5% sits with its ten largest clones. Sequences were obtained from blood. The receptor set was obtained from a human donor with ulcerative colitis or Crohn's disease, or a healthy co-twin of an affected twin (not recorded which). Each CDR3 is given with its conserved first and last residue. Clone size is not always given. Where it is, it says once, few, many or a class for expanded clones.

CDR3 | V | size | J
CASGRGNTGELFF | TRBV12-3/TRBV12-4 | . | TRBJ2-2
CASSPNSGSGETQYF | TRBV18 | . | TRBJ2-5
CASGQTARSPLHF | TRBV6-5 | . | TRBJ1-6
CAWSELDRNDPEAFF | TRBV30 | . | TRBJ1-1
CAISGAWARGEETQYF | TRBV10-3 | . | TRBJ2-5
CASSSDRDETQYF | TRBV7-9 | . | TRBJ2-5
CASGGNSPLHF | TRBV28 | . | TRBJ1-6
CASSLEGARDTDTQYF | TRBV5-1 | . | TRBJ2-3
CSVVSLTAKGDEQYF | TRBV29-1 | . | TRBJ2-7
CASSPRSRDLHMYTF | TRBV7-9 | . | TRBJ1-2
CASARGGSDYEQYF | TRBV19 | . | TRBJ2-7
CASSPRIRQGNTEAFF | TRBV7-8 | . | TRBJ1-1
CSASDNTGELFF | TRBV20-1 | . | TRBJ2-2
CASSPPGGNQPQHF | TRBV12-3/TRBV12-4 | . | TRBJ1-5
CASSYRPRGTEAFF | TRBV13 | medium-sized | TRBJ1-1
CSVDVRRRHFYNEQFF | TRBV29-1 | . | TRBJ2-1
CSAAPDADTQYF | TRBV20-1 | . | TRBJ2-3
CASSTRTGPSTDTQYF | TRBV19 | . | TRBJ2-3
CASSWAQETQYF | TRBV7-9 | . | TRBJ2-5
CASSRGTGQNGQPQHF | TRBV19 | . | TRBJ1-5
CSVERGSGNTIYF | TRBV29-1 | . | TRBJ1-3
CAIRGDSGGVNTGELFF | TRBV10-3 | . | TRBJ2-2
CASSTRVDGNTIYF | TRBV28 | . | TRBJ1-3
CSAELGNTIYF | TRBV20-1 | . | TRBJ1-3
CASSLFAGTTNEKLFF | TRBV5-4 | . | TRBJ1-4
CASSYELLLAGSYNEQFF | TRBV6-2/TRBV6-3 | . | TRBJ2-1
CAITRDVNQPQHF | TRBV10-3 | . | TRBJ1-5
CASSAAPPVQNYGYTF | TRBV7-2 | . | TRBJ1-2
CATSDETGLQFF | TRBV24-1 | . | TRBJ2-1
CSARRGPNTGELFF | TRBV20-1 | . | TRBJ2-2
CASSLVSEPTDTQYF | TRBV7-9 | . | TRBJ2-3
CASSLGQTSYTF | TRBV5-6 | . | TRBJ1-2
CASSLTSGGALTF | TRBV7-3 | . | TRBJ2-6
CASSLQGLEAFF | TRBV14 | . | TRBJ1-1
CSVAGLAEGDEQFF | TRBV29-1 | . | TRBJ2-1
CASGRDFYTEAFF | TRBV12-5 | . | TRBJ1-1
CASSLGPYSSGNTIYF | TRBV2 | . | TRBJ1-3
CAISASSGSSYEQYF | TRBV10-3 | . | TRBJ2-7
CASSAKGGAGNEQFF | TRBV5-1 | . | TRBJ2-1
CSAEDSSHGYTF | TRBV29-1 | . | TRBJ1-2
CASIYNQAANTGELFF | TRBV11-2 | . | TRBJ2-2
CSAPRDAGNTEAFF | TRBV20-1 | . | TRBJ1-1
CASSLGSRDGYTF | TRBV5-1 | . | TRBJ1-2
CASSQVVTGESPLHF | TRBV4-1 | . | TRBJ1-6
CASSLSQGAGTDTQYF | TRBV18 | . | TRBJ2-3
CASRAPRKSYEQYF | TRBV6-2/TRBV6-3 | . | TRBJ2-7